This record looks at one TCR beta chain sequence and its context. Its antigen remains unidentified. The junction and the germline gene differ at one end; a read error may be behind it. These data originate in a study of OX40 agonist ivuxolimab in advanced cancers. Study-wide results and caveats: The authors also found low normalized T-cell clonal expansion in some nonresponders.

Germline V gene sequence: CDR1 SNHLY, CDR2 FYNNEI. This CDR3 is built from 12 residues. Libraries were prepared by immunoSEQ multiplex PCR; TCRdb keeps only in-frame clonotypes and omits some of them. Among 80,000 or so clones listed, roughly 91% were seen once. The chain recombines TRBV2 with TRBJ2-7, with TRBD1 as a possible D gene (6 bases). The sequence came from an adult with an advanced solid tumor such as melanoma, head and neck, liver or kidney cancer. The sample consisted of CD4+ or CD8+ T cells sorted from blood, taken in a trial of the OX40 agonist ivuxolimab. The CDR3 reads CASTRPGQPMDF. CDR3 DNA: TGTGCCAGCACCCGGCCAGGACAGCCTATGGACTTC.